A selection of T cell receptor beta chains follows, all from one sample in a study of blood T cell repertoires in COVID-19. The repertoire was sequenced with immunoSEQ multiplex PCR; TCRdb's copy has only in-frame clones and lacks some. The sample lists about 280,000 clones; roughly 85% were seen once. Material: PBMCs or T cells enriched from blood (not recorded which). These receptors came from a woman in her thirties or forties who had recovered from COVID-19. The CDR3 runs from the conserved cysteine through the conserved F or W. The D gene is left open where the match is weak. Clone size appears in some rows only: once, few, many, or a class for an expanded clone.

d_call j_call clone_size v_call cdr3_aa cdr3_nt
- TRBJ2-2 - TRBV11-3 CASSLVQGRGELFF TGTGCCAGCAGCTTAGTCCAGGGCCGGGGGGAGCTGTTTTTT
TRBD1 TRBJ2-5 - TRBV6-2/TRBV6-3 CASSTSTGVETQYF TGTGCCAGCAGTACCTCGACAGGGGTAGAGACCCAGTACTTC
TRBD2 TRBJ2-1 - TRBV7-2 CASSLTSGVYNEQFF TGTGCCAGCAGCTTGACTAGCGGGGTATACAATGAGCAGTTCTTC
TRBD2 TRBJ2-3 - TRBV2 CASRGRLAGGTQYF TGTGCCAGCAGGGGAAGACTAGCGGGAGGTACGCAGTATTTT
- TRBJ2-3 - TRBV5-1 CASSSRGSFRDTQYF TGCGCCAGCAGCTCCCGAGGAAGCTTTCGGGATACGCAGTATTTT
- TRBJ2-3 - TRBV9 CASSVALAGSWGDTQYF TGTGCCAGCAGCGTAGCTTTGGCGGGATCGTGGGGCGATACGCAGTATTTT
TRBD2 TRBJ2-1 - TRBV7-2 CASDGGAYNEQFF TGTGCCAGCGACGGGGGGGCCTACAATGAGCAGTTCTTC
TRBD2 TRBJ2-3 once TRBV4-3 CASSQVAGGPTDTQYF TGCGCCAGCAGCCAGGTAGCGGGAGGTCCCACAGATACGCAGTATTTT
TRBD1 TRBJ2-5 - TRBV7-2 CASSEDREETQYF TGTGCCAGCAGCGAAGACAGGGAGGAGACCCAGTACTTC
TRBD1 TRBJ2-2 - TRBV6-5 CASRRDRINTGELFF TGTGCCAGCAGGAGGGACAGAATAAACACCGGGGAGCTGTTTTTT
- TRBJ2-5 - TRBV12-3/TRBV12-4 CASSWSVETQYF TGTGCCAGCAGCTGGAGTGTCGAGACCCAGTACTTC
- TRBJ2-7 - TRBV7-2 CASSSLEYEQYF TGTGCCAGCAGCTCACTAGAATACGAGCAGTACTTC
TRBD2 TRBJ2-3 - TRBV7-9 CASSLYGSGLAVQYF TGTGCCAGCAGCTTATACGGGTCGGGGCTAGCGGTGCAGTATTTT
- TRBJ2-3 - TRBV10-1 CASSEQRQASTDTQYF TGCGCCAGCAGTGAGCAAAGACAGGCTAGCACAGATACGCAGTATTTT
- TRBJ1-4 - TRBV11-2 CASRVQGGEKLFF TGTGCCAGCAGGGTCCAGGGAGGTGAAAAACTGTTTTTT
- TRBJ1-5 - TRBV18 CASSPGGSLGGNQPQHF TGTGCCAGCTCACCGGGGGGGAGCCTGGGGGGCAATCAGCCCCAGCATTTT
TRBD1 TRBJ2-7 - TRBV7-2 CASSLAPWTGFAEQYF TGTGCCAGCAGCTTAGCGCCATGGACAGGGTTTGCCGAGCAGTACTTC
TRBD1 TRBJ1-1 - TRBV6-6 CASRKQGENTEAFF TGTGCCAGCAGGAAACAGGGGGAGAACACTGAAGCTTTCTTT
- TRBJ1-2 - TRBV4-3 CASSQDLGVQGSYGYTF TGCGCCAGCAGCCAAGATTTGGGAGTACAGGGATCCTATGGCTACACCTTC
- TRBJ2-2 - TRBV7-6 CASSPSPQANTGELFF TGTGCCAGCAGCCCCTCCCCCCAGGCGAACACCGGGGAGCTGTTTTTT
- TRBJ1-4 - TRBV4-3 CASSQGHYRVNEKLFF TGCGCCAGCAGCCAAGGGCATTACAGGGTGAATGAAAAACTGTTTTTT
TRBD1 TRBJ1-5 - TRBV6-5 CASSFSTGKGQPQHF TGTGCCAGCAGTTTCTCGACAGGGAAGGGCCAGCCCCAGCATTTT
TRBD2 TRBJ2-1 few TRBV7-2 CASNYGLAGVDEQFF TGTGCCAGCAACTACGGACTAGCGGGAGTAGACGAGCAGTTCTTC
- TRBJ1-3 - TRBV30 CAWSVLAAGNTIYF TGTGCCTGGAGTGTACTGGCGGCTGGAAACACCATATATTTT
TRBD1 TRBJ1-6 - TRBV30 CAWSTGTGLSPLHF TGTGCCTGGAGTACCGGGACAGGGCTTTCACCCCTCCACTTT
TRBD1 TRBJ2-7 - TRBV28 CATRGQSYEQYF TGTGCCACACGGGGACAGTCCTACGAGCAGTACTTC